What follows describes a single TCR beta chain. The antigen remains unidentified. This CDR3 has 12 residues. The V gene lost 4 bases and the J gene lost 17 bases, with 15 bases spanning the gap. Germline V gene sequence: CDR1 MNHEY, CDR2 SVGEGT. This entry comes from a study of T cell responses to AZD1222 COVID-19 vaccine. Findings and caveats of the study: A mostly white British donor set with more females was recruited, and clonal diversity was possibly underestimated.

Assay used: immunoSEQ multiplex PCR; TCRdb lists only in-frame clones, some missing. This table holds 90,000 to 120,000 clones, around nine tenths found once. This sequence was found in an adult in good health. The rearrangement joins TRBV6-2 or TRBV6-3 to TRBJ1-6; D call uncertain. This sample comprised peripheral blood, obtained on day 0 of AZD1222 vaccination. The CDR3 spells CASSSTSLGIHF. DNA for the CDR3: TGTGCCAGCAGTTCCACCTCCCTGGGTATCCACTTT.